This T cell receptor (beta chain) was documented in a study of CD4 T cells in relation to SARS-CoV-2 and coronaviruses. Findings of the study overall: Crossreactivity was assessed only for spike protein, not other viral proteins.

The method was immunoSEQ multiplex PCR; TCRdb's version includes in-frame clones alone and lacks a portion of them. The data contain around 23,000 clones, more than 60% of them singletons. The unexposed donors gave CD4+ T cells in about 2011-2018, prior to COVID-19. After more than eight days of culture, CD4+ T cells were isolated. Each well had a few million PBMCs in about 5% human AB serum with IL-2. The V and J ends lost 5 bases and 6 bases, in that order; junction bases with no gene match: 19. From germline, CDR1 is SGHTA and CDR2 FQGTGA. CDR3 size: 18 residues. The sample holds a few counts of this clone. Antigen unknown.

The chain carries TRBV7-3 and TRBJ2-1; TRBD2 aligns across 7 bases. This TCR was recovered from a human donor in good health. Sample: CD4+ T cells from PBMCs, cultured in vitro. The CDR3 reads CASSAPGAAGDVPNEQFF. The CDR3 DNA reads as TGTGCCAGCAGCGCCCCCGGCGCGGCGGGAGACGTCCCCAATGAGCAGTTCTTC.